These 9 T cell receptor beta chains originate from one sample sequenced in a study of blood T cell repertoires in COVID-19. Libraries were prepared by immunoSEQ multiplex PCR; TCRdb keeps only in-frame clonotypes and omits some of them. The sample carries 61,000 or so clones, almost 90% recorded once. The sample comprised peripheral blood. Every receptor here comes from a woman aged 45-60 years with active or convalescent COVID-19.

This clone was picked up one time. The chain recombines TRBV5-4 with TRBJ2-7; perhaps TRBD2 as D (6 bases). This CDR3 comprises 14 residues. Looked up from germline, CDR1 is SGHNT and CDR2 is YYREEE (reference sequence). V was trimmed by 3 bases and J by 2 bases, leaving 12 bases between them. DNA of the CDR3: TGTGCCAGCAGCTCCGGGAGCAGGGCCTACGAGCAGTACTTC. Translated, it gives CASSSGSRAYEQYF.

This clone has more than one count but fewer than ten. The chain employs TRBV11-2 and TRBJ2-1; 14 bases map to TRBD2. Trimming at V came to 5 bases and at J to 6 bases, leaving 12 bases not matched to a gene. CDR1 and CDR2 from the germline V gene are SGHAT and FQNNGV. The CDR3 loop spans 18 amino acids. The CDR3 here is CASSKTTRLAGGGNEQFF. CDR3 in DNA: TGTGCCAGCAGCAAAACCACTCGACTAGCGGGAGGGGGCAATGAGCAGTTCTTC.

V usage is TRBV6-6 and J usage is TRBJ2-1; 9 nucleotides match TRBD1. This CDR3 has 12 residues. CDR1 and CDR2 (germline): MNHNY, SVGAGI (reference sequence). V was clipped by 5 bases and J by 7 bases; unmatched bases: 0. The CDR3 loop is CASSGTGNEQFF. In nucleotides, the CDR3 is TGTGCCAGCAGTGGGACAGGGAATGAGCAGTTCTTC.

The genes are TRBV27 and TRBJ2-1; tentative D call: TRBD1 (5 bases). CDR1 and CDR2 (germline): MNHEY, SMNVEV (reference sequence). The CDR3 covers 16 residues. V was pared by 3 bases and J by 6 bases, with 18 bases between. CDR3 protein: CASSFFAGPPGNEQFF. The CDR3 DNA sequence: TGTGCCAGCAGTTTTTTCGCAGGGCCGCCTGGCAATGAGCAGTTCTTC.

This chain uses TRBV9 with TRBJ2-1; TRBD2 matches at 7 bases. V lost 6 bases and J lost 10; bases outside the gene matches: 19. This CDR3 contains 16 residues. Germline values: CDR1 SGDLS, CDR2 YYNGEE. The CDR3 loop reads CASTEGGLPAGGEQFF. The DNA of the CDR3 is TGTGCCAGCACCGAAGGTGGACTTCCGGCCGGGGGGGAGCAGTTCTTC.

The V call is TRBV30, the J call TRBJ2-1; TRBD2 aligns across 11 bases. The CDR3 runs 20 residues. In germline, CDR1 is GTSNPN, CDR2 SVGIG (reference sequence). V lost 3 bases and J lost 0; bases outside the gene matches: 16. CDR3 DNA sequence: TGTGCCTGGAGCGGGAGGACTAGCGGGTTAACGAGTATCTCCTACAATGAGCAGTTCTTC. Its protein product is CAWSGRTSGLTSISYNEQFF.

In its sample, this clone was seen a few times. The chain uses TRBV9 and TRBJ1-2; perhaps TRBD1 as D (5 bases). This CDR3 region has 17 residues. The V gene's germline CDR1 is SGDLS and CDR2 YYNGEE. V lost 4 bases, J lost 5 bases, and 24 bases lay in between. CDR3: CASSIDLKRGGAYGYTF. The CDR3 DNA reads TGTGCCAGCAGCATCGACCTCAAGCGCGGTGGGGCATATGGCTACACCTTC.

The chain employs TRBV2 and TRBJ1-2; no clear D. Germline V CDR1 and CDR2: SNHLY, FYNNEI. This CDR3 is built from 13 residues. V dropped 7 bases and J dropped 0 bases, with 9 bases sitting between them. CDR3 bases: TGTGCCAGCAAGCCTAGGCCTAACTATGGCTACACCTTC. It encodes CASKPRPNYGYTF. Together with reference TRBV2 and TRBJ1-2, the CDR3 gives the full variable domain: EPEVTQTPSHQVTQMGQEVILRCVPISNHLYFYWYRQILGQKVEFLVSFYNNEISEKSEIFDDQFSVERPDGSNFTLKIRSTKLEDSAMYFCASKPRPNYGYTFGSGTRLTVV.

The chain recombines TRBV2 with TRBJ1-2, with TRBD1 identical over 7 bases. The CDR3 covers 13 residues. V shed 4 bases and J 6 bases; nucleotides not matched to a gene: 5. Germline-derived CDR1 and CDR2 are SNHLY and FYNNEI. The chain's CDR3 is CASSGERGHGYTF. The CDR3 DNA is TGTGCCAGCAGTGGGGAAAGGGGGCATGGCTACACCTTC.